These T cell receptor beta chains were read from a single sample in a study of beta chain features in type 1 diabetes. TCRdb's table, derived via immunoSEQ multiplex PCR, lists solely in-frame clones and lacks some. There are more than 350,000 clones in the sample; approximately 10% occur only once, and over 0.035% lies in the top ten. Source material: naive CD4+ T cells from blood. The receptors were gathered from a woman aged 18-29 years in good health. Both conserved end residues are part of each CDR3. The D gene is left open where the match is weak. The size of a clone is reported for some rows only, either as once, few or many, or as a class for expanded clones.

d_call j_call clone_size v_call cdr3_aa cdr3_nt
- TRBJ2-6 few TRBV7-9 CASSFRSDGNSGANVLTF TGTGCCAGCAGCTTCAGATCGGACGGGAACTCTGGGGCCAACGTCCTGACTTTC
- TRBJ1-2 - TRBV30 CAWARLSTVTYGYTF TGTGCCTGGGCGCGATTATCGACAGTCACCTATGGCTACACCTTC
TRBD1 TRBJ2-3 few TRBV19 CASALGQGPTDTQYF TGTGCCAGTGCGTTGGGACAGGGCCCCACAGATACGCAGTATTTT
TRBD1 TRBJ2-5 - TRBV4-1 CAQPGQGVYQETQYF TGCGCACAACCGGGACAGGGGGTCTACCAAGAGACCCAGTACTTC
- TRBJ1-5 few TRBV19 CASSIAAGGNQPQHF TGTGCCAGTAGTATAGCCGCAGGAGGCAATCAGCCCCAGCATTTT
- TRBJ2-7 few TRBV18 CASSTDSTTYEQYF TGTGCCAGCTCAACAGACAGTACTACCTACGAGCAGTACTTC
- TRBJ2-7 - TRBV19 CASSNQASYGQYF TGTGCCAGTAGTAATCAGGCCTCCTACGGGCAGTACTTC
- TRBJ2-7 few TRBV7-2 CASSLNGPSYYEQYF TGTGCCAGCAGCTTAAATGGTCCCTCTTACTACGAGCAGTACTTC
TRBD2 TRBJ2-1 few TRBV11-3 CASSPRSGTRFF TGTGCCAGCAGCCCTAGAAGCGGGACTCGGTTCTTC
TRBD2 TRBJ2-3 many TRBV30 CAWTRTSEGRHSTQYF TGTGCCTGGACTCGAACTAGCGAGGGGAGGCACAGTACGCAGTATTTT
- TRBJ1-6 - TRBV15 CATSRDGVPRGKNSPLHF TGTGCCACCAGCAGAGACGGGGTCCCAAGGGGGAAGAATTCACCCCTCCACTTT
TRBD2 TRBJ2-1 - TRBV4-2 CASSQEGGFYRQFF TGTGCCAGCAGCCAAGAGGGAGGGTTTTATCGGCAGTTCTTC
- TRBJ2-5 few TRBV7-9 CASSLRTAYQETQYF TGTGCCAGCAGCTTAAGGACAGCGTACCAAGAGACCCAGTACTTC
- TRBJ2-3 - TRBV20-1 CSARTPDTQYF TGCAGTGCGAGGACACCAGATACGCAGTATTTT
- TRBJ2-1 many TRBV29-1 CSALDPYYNEQFF TGCAGCGCCCTGGACCCTTACTACAATGAGCAGTTCTTC
- TRBJ2-1 - TRBV18 CASSPQGGLNEQFF TGTGCCAGCTCACCACAAGGAGGCCTCAATGAGCAGTTCTTC
- TRBJ2-3 - TRBV30 CAWSVKRGVGQYF TGTGCCTGGAGTGTAAAGAGGGGCGTAGGGCAGTATTTT
- TRBJ2-5 few TRBV18 CASSRQHQETQYF TGTGCCAGCTCTCGACAGCACCAAGAGACCCAGTACTTC
- TRBJ2-2 - TRBV5-1 CASSFQSNTGELFF TGCGCCAGCAGCTTTCAATCGAACACCGGGGAGCTGTTTTTT
TRBD1 TRBJ2-7 - TRBV7-2 CASSLSGGRTYEQYF TGTGCCAGCAGCCTATCAGGGGGAAGGACCTACGAGCAGTACTTC
- TRBJ1-1 few TRBV7-2 CASRWGTLNTEAFF TGTGCCAGCCGGTGGGGGACCCTGAACACTGAAGCTTTCTTT
- TRBJ2-7 few TRBV10-3 CATQNTYEQYF TGTGCCACCCAAAATACCTACGAGCAGTACTTC
- TRBJ1-2 - TRBV5-1 CASSFQHANYGYTF TGCGCCAGCAGCTTTCAACACGCTAACTATGGCTACACCTTC
TRBD2 TRBJ2-1 few TRBV7-2 CASSPPGLASHNEQFF TGTGCCAGCAGCCCTCCAGGACTAGCGAGCCACAATGAGCAGTTCTTC
- TRBJ2-3 - TRBV13 CASSLTRTDTQYF TGTGCCAGCAGCTTGACCCGGACAGATACGCAGTATTTT
- TRBJ2-5 few TRBV7-2 CASREETQYF TGTGCCAGCAGGGAGGAGACCCAGTACTTC
TRBD2 TRBJ2-1 - TRBV14 CASNQGLRYNEQFF TGTGCCAGCAACCAGGGACTACGCTACAATGAGCAGTTCTTC
- TRBJ2-2 - TRBV7-9 CASSLAGSPGELFF TGTGCCAGCAGCTTAGCGGGCTCTCCCGGGGAGCTGTTTTTT
- TRBJ1-2 - TRBV30 CAWSVGELPNYGYTF TGTGCCTGGAGTGTAGGGGAGCTACCTAACTATGGCTACACCTTC
- TRBJ1-1 - TRBV5-1 CASSLIGQTEAFF TGCGCCAGCAGCTTGATAGGGCAGACTGAAGCTTTCTTT
TRBD1 TRBJ1-5 - TRBV4-3 CASSQDQWTGGNQPQHF TGCGCCAGCAGCCAAGATCAATGGACAGGGGGCAATCAGCCCCAGCATTTT
- TRBJ2-3 - TRBV28 CASTEASTDTQYF TGTGCCAGCACTGAGGCTAGCACAGATACGCAGTATTTT
- TRBJ1-1 few TRBV10-3 CAISDWGSTEAFF TGTGCCATCAGTGACTGGGGAAGCACTGAAGCTTTCTTT
- TRBJ2-1 - TRBV4-2 CASSLGTTSFDGSEQFF TGTGCCAGCAGCCTAGGTACAACTAGTTTTGATGGAAGTGAGCAGTTCTTC
TRBD1 TRBJ1-5 - TRBV7-9 CASSETGGGQPQHF TGTGCCAGCAGCGAGACAGGGGGCGGGCAGCCCCAGCATTTT
- TRBJ1-1 - TRBV5-1 CASSLVAGNTEAFF TGCGCCAGCAGCTTGGTGGCGGGGAACACTGAAGCTTTCTTT
TRBD1 TRBJ2-3 - TRBV7-2 CASSSTGTVISDTQYF TGTGCCAGCAGCTCAACCGGGACAGTAATTTCAGATACGCAGTATTTT
- TRBJ2-4 many TRBV13 CASSELLRRNIQYF TGTGCCAGCAGCGAACTTCTACGGAGAAACATTCAGTACTTC
- TRBJ2-3 - TRBV7-3 CASSPAGTRFTDTQYF TGTGCCAGCAGCCCCGCGGGGACCCGTTTCACAGATACGCAGTATTTT
- TRBJ1-1 few TRBV25-1 CATGFGTEAFF TGTGCCACGGGGTTCGGCACTGAAGCTTTCTTT
- TRBJ2-3 - TRBV12-5 CASGSGRWTTDTQYF TGTGCTAGTGGAAGTGGGCGCTGGACCACAGATACGCAGTATTTT
- TRBJ2-3 few TRBV7-9 CASSLAPLVMRTDTQYF TGTGCCAGCAGCTTAGCCCCTCTAGTGATGAGGACAGATACGCAGTATTTT
- TRBJ1-5 - TRBV29-1 CSVAGGNQPQHF TGCAGCGTTGCTGGCGGGAATCAGCCCCAGCATTTT
- TRBJ2-3 few TRBV4-3 CASSQEPRPGDTQYF TGCGCCAGCAGCCAAGAACCCAGACCGGGGGATACGCAGTATTTT
- TRBJ2-2 many TRBV30 CAWKRFHTGELFF TGTGCCTGGAAAAGGTTCCACACCGGGGAGCTGTTTTTT
- TRBJ1-4 - TRBV2 CASSGETNEKLFF TGTGCCAGTTCAGGGGAAACTAATGAAAAACTGTTTTTT
TRBD1 TRBJ2-5 - TRBV29-1 CSVDGTGVETQYF TGCAGCGTGGATGGGACAGGGGTAGAGACCCAGTACTTC
- TRBJ1-5 - TRBV7-2 CASSTKIFGNQPQHF TGTGCCAGCAGCACGAAGATATTCGGCAATCAGCCCCAGCATTTT
- TRBJ2-2 - TRBV15 CATSRTTLAGELFF TGTGCCACCAGCAGGACGACTCTTGCCGGGGAGCTGTTTTTT
TRBD1 TRBJ2-3 few TRBV7-2 CASSLGGQYTDTQYF TGTGCCAGCAGCTTAGGGGGACAGTACACAGATACGCAGTATTTT